These 31 T cell receptor beta chains were all obtained from the same sample, sequenced in a study of graft-versus-host responses after intestinal transplantation. Irradiated, violet-dye-labeled stimulator cells, around 200,000 in number, were plated with around 200,000 CFSE-labeled responder cells. The assay was immunoSEQ multiplex PCR, and TCRdb's table has in-frame clones only and misses some. The table includes about 2,200 clones, less than 45% detected once. The sequenced sample was alloreactive CD8+ T cells from a mixed lymphocyte reaction culture, obtained before transplantation. The subset is: CFSE-low proliferating T cells sorted from approximately 6-day pre-transplant mixed lymphocyte reaction (GvH or HvG direction). The receptors originated from a human patient who was an organ donor for intestinal transplantation.

The chain combines TRBV29-1 with TRBJ1-1; D is uncertain. The CDR3 contains 13 residues. The germline gives CDR1 SQVTM, CDR2 ANQGSEA. The CDR3 nucleotides read TGCAGTGCCGGAGAAGGGCTGAACACTGAAGCTTTCTTT. It specifies CSAGEGLNTEAFF.

This clone was counted between two and nine times. One junction end does not reproduce the germline sequence, and a read error may be involved. Other DNA sequences within the sample encode an identical CDR3. In DNA form, the CDR3 reads TGTGCCACCAGTGATCCCCTTTCCTACGAGCAGTACTTC. It yields the protein CATSDPLSYEQYF. The V gene is TRBV6-5, the J gene TRBJ2-7; D is unresolved. Germline assignment: CDR1 MNHEY and CDR2 SVGAGI. CDR3 length: 13 residues.

This clone is deemed medium-sized. V gene TRBV6-1 combines with J gene TRBJ1-5; D not certain. V was shortened by 6 bases and J by 7 bases, with 10 bases between the two germline ends. Germline CDR1 and CDR2: MNHNS and SASEGT. The CDR3 consists of 12 residues. DNA of the CDR3: TGTGCCAGCAGGACCTTGGGGCAGCCCCAGCATTTT. Encoded protein: CASRTLGQPQHF.

This clone showed up just a few times. The V and J genes are TRBV4-3 and TRBJ1-2; unclear D gene. CDR3 length equals 13 residues. Trimming left V 1 base short and J 11 bases short, with 14 bases between. The V gene's germline CDR1 is LGHNA and CDR2 YSLEER. The CDR3: CASSQGSARLYTF. In DNA form, the CDR3 reads TGCGCCAGCAGCCAAGGGTCGGCCCGGCTTTACACCTTC.

This clone has just a few counts. As DNA, the CDR3 is TGCGCCAGCAGCTTGATTTCCGGGCCCACAGATACGCAGTATTTT. This gives the protein CASSLISGPTDTQYF. The rearrangement uses TRBV5-1 and TRBJ2-3; the D is unclear. Per germline, CDR1 SGHRS and CDR2 YFSETQ. Trimming stripped 1 base from V and 2 bases from J, with 11 bases between. The CDR3 consists of 15 residues.

CDR3 sequence: CASSEERGRVEKLFF. Written as DNA, the CDR3 is TGTGCCAGCAGTGAAGAGAGGGGGCGGGTTGAAAAACTGTTTTTT. The genes are TRBV6-1 and TRBJ1-4; 7 bases map to TRBD1. The germline V gene encodes CDR1 MNHNS and CDR2 SASEGT. V shed 1 base, J shed 7 bases, and the junction held 6 bases outside the gene matches. The CDR3 runs 15 residues.

This clone was recorded once. The chain has TRBV5-1 and TRBJ2-3; no clear D gene. Germline lookup yields CDR1 SGHRS and CDR2 YFSETQ. CDR3 length equals 13 residues. The V and J ends lost 4 bases and 6 bases respectively, with 12 bases between them. The CDR3 nucleotides are TGCGCCAGCAGCCCGGGTTCGGTTGATACGCAGTATTTT. This sequence encodes CASSPGSVDTQYF. Filled out from reference TRBV5-1 and TRBJ2-3, the complete variable domain reads KAGVTQTPRYLIKTRGQQVTLSCSPISGHRSVSWYQQTPGQGLQFLFEYFSETQRNKGNFPGRFSGRQFSNSRSEMNVSTLELGDSALYLCASSPGSVDTQYFGPGTRLTVL.

This clone was counted between two and nine times. The genes are TRBV7-2 and TRBJ2-7; 8 bases are a match to TRBD2. The V and J ends lost 3 bases and 4 bases, in that order; junction bases with no gene match: 5. Germline V CDR1 and CDR2: SGHTA, FQGNSA. This CDR3 comprises 14 residues. The CDR3 DNA is TGTGCCAGCAGCTTCGCGGGGGGTGGTTACGAGCAGTACTTC. The encoded protein is CASSFAGGGYEQYF.

This clone was detected a few times. The chain joins TRBV6-5 to TRBJ1-2, with 7 bases fitting TRBD1. Germline V lookup: CDR1 MNHEY, CDR2 SVGAGI. This CDR3 is built from 12 residues. J lost 8 bases, V lost 6 bases, and 6 bases had no gene match. The CDR3, as DNA: TGTGCCAGCAGATTAGGGGGCGAGGGCTACACCTTC. Protein product: CASRLGGEGYTF.

There are a few counts of this clone. The chain employs TRBV5-1 and TRBJ2-7; D unresolved. The V and J ends lost 0 bases and 2 bases respectively, with 6 bases between them. The length of the CDR3 is 13 residues. The germline CDR1 and CDR2 sequences are SGHRS and YFSETQ. DNA of the CDR3: TGCGCCAGCAGCTTGGACAGTCCCTACGAGCAGTACTTC. Amino acid sequence: CASSLDSPYEQYF.

The V and J genes are TRBV27 and TRBJ2-3; D might be TRBD2 (6 bases). The CDR3 is made up of 18 amino acids. The germline V and J ends were trimmed by 0 bases and 0 bases, with 16 bases remaining between them. CDR1 is MNHEY, CDR2 SMNVEV, per germline (reference sequence). The CDR3: CASSLSASVIVSTDTQYF. The CDR3 DNA reads TGTGCCAGCAGTTTATCTGCTAGCGTTATAGTTAGCACAGATACGCAGTATTTT.

This clone was observed a few times. Here the CDR3 reads CASSFVGLAEQYF. CDR3 nucleotides: TGTGCCAGCAGCTTCGTGGGACTAGCTGAGCAGTACTTC. The chain couples TRBV11-1 to TRBJ2-7, with 9 nucleotides matching TRBD2. The CDR3 contains 13 residues. Germline V gene sequence: CDR1 SGHAT, CDR2 FQDESV (reference sequence). V trimming: 3 bases; J trimming: 7 bases; junction bases outside the gene matches: 4.

The chain employs TRBV27 and TRBJ2-7; 7 nucleotides agree with TRBD1. CDR3 length: 13 residues. Losses at the gene ends were 5 bases for V and 5 bases for J; bases not matched to a gene: 6. Germline loops: CDR1 MNHEY, CDR2 SMNVEV (reference sequence). CDR3: CASSGQGENEQYF. CDR3 nucleotide sequence: TGTGCCAGCAGTGGGCAGGGGGAGAACGAGCAGTACTTC.

The chain uses TRBV27 and TRBJ1-6; D call uncertain. Trimming left V 0 bases short and J 5 bases short, with 11 bases between. This CDR3 is 16 amino acids long. In germline, CDR1 is MNHEY, CDR2 SMNVEV (reference sequence). The CDR3 region is CASSLSVGSNNSPLHF. The CDR3 DNA sequence: TGTGCCAGCAGTTTATCCGTTGGGTCAAATAATTCACCCCTCCACTTT.

This clone was seen a handful of times. V usage is TRBV6-5 and J usage is TRBJ2-7; D gene uncertain. The ends were cut back, 1 base at V and 0 bases at J, with 7 bases in the middle. This CDR3 contains 14 residues. The germline CDR1 and CDR2 sequences are MNHEY and SVGAGI. Here the CDR3 reads CASSYYWGSYEQYF. The CDR3 nucleotides are TGTGCCAGCAGTTACTACTGGGGCTCCTACGAGCAGTACTTC.

This clone is labeled as large. J is TRBJ1-1 and V is TRBV5-1; D might be TRBD1 (6 bases). The CDR3 has 13 residues. Germline-derived CDR1 and CDR2 are SGHRS and YFSETQ. The V and J ends lost 7 bases and 1 base respectively, with 11 bases between them. CDR3 amino acids: CASRPQGNTEAFF. The CDR3 nucleotides read TGCGCCAGCCGTCCACAGGGGAACACTGAAGCTTTCTTT.

V usage is TRBV27 and J usage is TRBJ1-2, with 7 bases matching TRBD1. Trimming at V came to 3 bases and at J to 7 bases, leaving 5 bases not matched to a gene. The CDR3 has 13 residues. Germline CDR1 is MNHEY and CDR2 is SMNVEV (reference sequence). The DNA of the CDR3 is TGTGCCAGCAGTTTGGACAGGCGGGGTGGCTACACCTTC. Its translation is CASSLDRRGGYTF.

This chain connects TRBV7-4 to TRBJ2-2; possibly TRBD2 for D (6 bases). The germline V and J ends were trimmed by 1 base and 6 bases, with 9 bases remaining between them. Germline V gene sequence: CDR1 SGHVT, CDR2 SQSDAQ. The CDR3 has 14 amino acids. The CDR3 region has the DNA TGTGCCAGCAGCTTAGTGGGGGGAGCCGGGGAGCTGTTTTTT. This codes for CASSLVGGAGELFF. Full variable domain (missing parts from reference TRBV7-4 and TRBJ2-2): GAGVSQSPRYKVAKRGRDVALRCDSISGHVTLYWYRQTLGQGSEVLTYSQSDAQRDKSGRPSGRFSAERPERSVSTLKIQRTEQGDSAVYLCASSLVGGAGELFFGEGSRLTVL.

This clone was observed a handful of times. The chain uses TRBV27 and TRBJ1-4; maybe TRBD1 (6 bases). The CDR3 has 17 amino acids. With 2 bases removed from V and 8 bases from J, the gap between germline ends came to 21 bases. CDR1 is MNHEY, CDR2 SMNVEV, per germline (reference sequence). Written as DNA, the CDR3 is TGTGCCAGCAGTTTAACTTATCCCGGGGAGGGGGAGGAAAAACTGTTTTTT. Protein sequence: CASSLTYPGEGEEKLFF.

In its sample, this clone was seen a few times. Here the CDR3 reads CASSILAGGEYEQYF. CDR3 sequence (DNA): TGTGCCAGCAGTATCCTAGCGGGGGGGGAGTACGAGCAGTACTTC. The V gene is TRBV6-1, the J gene TRBJ2-7; TRBD2 agrees at 12 bases. CDR1 and CDR2 from the germline V gene are MNHNS and SASEGT. The CDR3 covers 15 residues. Germline trimming cut 5 bases from V and 4 bases from J; bases unmatched to any gene: 6.

Relative to its sample, this clone is large. The chain has TRBV27 and TRBJ2-7; 10 bases align to TRBD1. The germline V gene has CDR1 MNHEY and CDR2 SMNVEV (reference sequence). The V segment lost 3 bases and the J segment 5 bases; nucleotides outside the gene matches: 4. The CDR3 totals 14 residues. For the CDR3, the DNA is TGTGCCAGCAGTTTGGGACAGGGGTTCCACGAGCAGTACTTC. Translated: CASSLGQGFHEQYF.

This clone was seen a handful of times. The genes are TRBV19 and TRBJ2-7; weak D call: TRBD1 (5 bases). Germline CDR1 reads LNHDA; CDR2 reads SQIVND (reference sequence). The CDR3 runs to 13 residues. With 4 bases removed from V and 4 bases from J, the gap between germline ends came to 11 bases. CDR3 bases: TGTGCCAGTAGTACTCGTCAGGGTTACGAGCAGTACTTC. Amino acid sequence: CASSTRQGYEQYF.

The chain combines TRBV25-1 with TRBJ2-3; TRBD2 agrees at 8 bases. With 2 bases clipped from V and 6 bases from J, the junction kept 16 bases outside the gene matches. The germline CDR1 and CDR2 sequences are MGHDK and SYGVNS. The CDR3 has 18 amino acids. The CDR3: CASSETSGTRLIEDTQYF. Here the CDR3 DNA reads TGTGCCAGCAGTGAAACTAGTGGGACTAGGCTCATTGAGGATACGCAGTATTTT.

This clone was observed a handful of times. The chain uses TRBV10-3 and TRBJ1-1, with no clear D. CDR1 is ENHRY and CDR2 is SYGVKD in the germline V gene. This CDR3 is built from 13 residues. Trimming took off 2 bases at V and 4 bases at J, with 8 bases between the two ends. CDR3: CAISEGWGTEAFF. The CDR3 DNA follows: TGTGCCATCAGTGAGGGTTGGGGCACTGAAGCTTTCTTT.

This chain connects TRBV15 to TRBJ2-7; 7 bases map to TRBD1. CDR3 size: 16 residues. CDR1 and CDR2 from the germline V gene are LNHNV and YYDKDF (reference sequence). V shed 3 bases, J shed 7 bases, and the junction held 15 bases outside the gene matches. CDR3 DNA sequence: TGTGCCACCAGCAGTCGACGACAGGGACCCTCCCGGGAGCAGTACTTC. Translated: CATSSRRQGPSREQYF.

In its sample, this clone was seen a few times. The chain couples TRBV27 to TRBJ1-5; D gene unclear. Germline CDR1 and CDR2: MNHEY and SMNVEV (reference sequence). Between the trimmed V and J ends, which lost 0 bases and 3 bases, there was a span of 6 bases. This CDR3 comprises 14 residues. CDR3 bases: TGTGCCAGCAGTTTATCGGCCTTCAATCAGCCCCAGCATTTT. This translates into CASSLSAFNQPQHF.

CDR3 sequence reads: CASSRGAGVNQPQHF. Written as DNA, the CDR3 is TGCGCCAGCAGCCGGGGGGCGGGGGTCAATCAGCCCCAGCATTTT. The V gene is TRBV4-3, the J gene TRBJ1-5, with D perhaps TRBD1 (6 bases). The CDR3 extends over 15 amino acids. Trimming stripped 4 bases from V and 3 bases from J, with 13 bases between. Germline CDR1 and CDR2: LGHNA and YSLEER.

This chain uses TRBV4-1 with TRBJ2-2; D is unclear. Germline V lookup: CDR1 MGHRA, CDR2 YSYEKL. With 2 bases removed from V and 4 bases from J, the gap between germline ends came to 11 bases. This CDR3 region has 15 residues. DNA for the CDR3: TGCGCCAGCAGCCAATACGCACCGGGCACCGGGGAGCTGTTTTTT. This sequence encodes CASSQYAPGTGELFF.

CDR3 sequence reads: CASKAWTDGYNEQFF. CDR3 coding DNA: TGTGCCAGCAAGGCATGGACGGACGGCTACAATGAGCAGTTCTTC. V is TRBV27 and J is TRBJ2-1; D remains unclear. V was pared by 7 bases and J by 3 bases, with 16 bases between. This CDR3 contains 15 residues. Germline assignment: CDR1 MNHEY and CDR2 SMNVEV (reference sequence).

J is TRBJ1-1 and V is TRBV11-3, with D maybe TRBD1 (6 bases). Per the germline V gene, CDR1 is SGHNT and CDR2 is YENEEA. Trimming took 1 base from V and 7 from J, leaving 13 bases between them. The CDR3 extends over 14 amino acids. The CDR3 sequence: CASSLGAGAIEAFF. The CDR3 region has the DNA TGTGCCAGCAGCTTAGGGGCAGGGGCTATTGAAGCTTTCTTT.

The chain employs TRBV19 and TRBJ2-7; D might be TRBD1 or TRBD2, each matching 5 bases. CDR3 length: 15 amino acids. The V and J ends lost 3 bases and 1 base respectively, with 13 bases between them. CDR1 is LNHDA and CDR2 is SQIVND in the germline V gene (reference sequence). This chain's CDR3 is CASSMARGLSYEQYF. Written as DNA, the CDR3 is TGTGCCAGTAGTATGGCCCGGGGCTTATCCTACGAGCAGTACTTC.